The 26 T cell receptor beta chains below come from one sample, sequenced in a study of blood T cell repertoires in COVID-19. Produced via immunoSEQ multiplex PCR; TCRdb's table is partial and in-frame only. Among 100,000 to 150,000 clones listed, over 85% were seen once. What was sequenced was peripheral blood. All receptors come from a man in his sixties with COVID-19, enrolled during active disease.

The rearrangement joins TRBV5-1 to TRBJ2-5; TRBD2 agrees at 16 bases. Per the germline V gene, CDR1 is SGHRS and CDR2 is YFSETQ. Unmatched junction bases numbered 4, after V lost 3 bases and J lost 2 bases. CDR3 size: 17 residues. The CDR3: CASSSGTSGRGQETQYF. CDR3 sequence (DNA): TGCGCCAGCAGCTCCGGGACTAGCGGGAGGGGTCAAGAGACCCAGTACTTC.

The chain uses TRBV24-1 and TRBJ2-1, with TRBD2 matching 12 bases. The CDR3 is made up of 16 amino acids. The trim removed 3 bases at V and 6 bases at J, leaving 5 bases unmatched. Germline lookup yields CDR1 KGHDR and CDR2 SFDVKD. In DNA, the CDR3 is TGTGCCACCAGTGATCGACTAGCGGGAGAGGGCAATGAGCAGTTCTTC. Amino acids: CATSDRLAGEGNEQFF.

V and J are TRBV28 and TRBJ2-1; 9 bases agree with TRBD2. Germline-derived CDR1 and CDR2 are MDHEN and SYDVKM. The CDR3 runs 15 residues. V was clipped by 5 bases and J by 6 bases; unmatched bases: 8. This chain's CDR3 is CASSASGLASNEQFF. The CDR3 DNA follows: TGTGCCAGCAGTGCCTCGGGACTAGCCTCCAATGAGCAGTTCTTC.

V gene TRBV27 combines with J gene TRBJ2-7; TRBD1 agrees at 7 bases. Germline-derived CDR1 and CDR2 are MNHEY and SMNVEV (reference sequence). This CDR3 is built from 16 residues. V gave up 5 bases and J gave up 1 base; unmatched junction bases: 11. CDR3 region: CASSPRQGEESYEQYF. The CDR3 DNA sequence: TGTGCCAGCAGTCCCCGACAGGGTGAGGAGTCCTACGAGCAGTACTTC.

V and J are TRBV7-9 and TRBJ2-7, with D uncertain. V lost 3 bases, J lost 5 bases, and 5 bases lay in between. Germline CDR1 and CDR2: SEHNR and FQNEAQ (reference sequence). The CDR3 extends over 11 amino acids. CDR3 region: CASSLADEQYF. CDR3 coding DNA: TGTGCCAGCAGCTTGGCTGACGAGCAGTACTTC.

V usage is TRBV3-1 (or the pseudogene TRBV3-2) and J usage is TRBJ2-7, with 11 bases lining up with TRBD1. The ends lost 4 bases at V and 6 bases at J; junction bases unmatched: 2. This CDR3 is 13 amino acids long. Germline lookup yields CDR1 LGHDT and CDR2 YNNKEL (reference sequence). The CDR3 nucleotides are TGTGCCAGCAGCCGGACAGGGGGCCGCGAGCAGTACTTC. Translating gives CASSRTGGREQYF.

The V gene is TRBV5-1, the J gene TRBJ1-1, with D tentatively TRBD1 (6 bases). Trimming stripped 3 bases from V and 2 bases from J, with 17 bases between. Per germline, CDR1 SGHRS and CDR2 YFSETQ. The CDR3 has 16 amino acids. CDR3 sequence: CASSSGALSSNTEAFF. The CDR3 DNA follows: TGCGCCAGCAGCTCAGGGGCCCTGAGCTCAAACACTGAAGCTTTCTTT. The whole variable domain, remainder taken from reference TRBV5-1 and TRBJ1-1, is KAGVTQTPRYLIKTRGQQVTLSCSPISGHRSVSWYQQTPGQGLQFLFEYFSETQRNKGNFPGRFSGRQFSNSRSEMNVSTLELGDSALYLCASSSGALSSNTEAFFGQGTRLTVV.

V gene TRBV30 combines with J gene TRBJ2-7; TRBD2 matches at 7 bases. CDR1 and CDR2 (germline): GTSNPN, SVGIG (reference sequence). The CDR3 spans 16 residues. The junction had 9 bases not matched to a gene; V was cut back by 0 bases and J by 1 base. CDR3 nucleotides: TGTGCCTGGAGTGTATATGGGAGGGCCGTGTCCTACGAGCAGTACTTC. Amino acids: CAWSVYGRAVSYEQYF.

V usage is TRBV7-2 and J usage is TRBJ2-1; D is uncertain. With 0 bases removed from V and 2 bases from J, the gap between germline ends came to 5 bases. This CDR3 comprises 14 residues. The germline CDR1 and CDR2 sequences are SGHTA and FQGNSA. The CDR3: CASSLAGAYNEQFF. The CDR3 DNA reads as TGTGCCAGCAGCTTAGCAGGAGCCTACAATGAGCAGTTCTTC. Variable domain in full (rest from reference TRBV7-2 and TRBJ2-1): GAGVSQSPSNKVTEKGKDVELRCDPISGHTALYWYRQSLGQGLEFLIYFQGNSAPDKSGLPSDRFSAERTGGSVSTLTIQRTQQEDSAVYLCASSLAGAYNEQFFGPGTRLTVL.

The chain couples TRBV5-1 to TRBJ1-1, with D perhaps matching TRBD1 (6 bases). This CDR3 is 14 amino acids long. CDR1 and CDR2 (germline): SGHRS, YFSETQ. V lost 1 base to trimming and J lost 1 base, with 8 bases between them. DNA of the CDR3: TGCGCCAGCAGCTTGTCGACAGGGAACACTGAAGCTTTCTTT. It yields the protein CASSLSTGNTEAFF.

The chain uses TRBV12-5 and TRBJ2-7; TRBD2 aligns across 10 bases. The trim removed 0 bases at V and 0 bases at J, leaving 5 bases unmatched. The CDR3 covers 17 residues. CDR1 is LGHNT and CDR2 is FRNRAP in the germline V gene. The CDR3 region is CASGLVPASGSSYEQYF. The CDR3 nucleotides read TGTGCTAGTGGTTTGGTACCCGCTAGCGGGAGCTCCTACGAGCAGTACTTC.

The chain has TRBV5-5 and TRBJ1-1, with TRBD1 as a possible D gene (6 bases). Deletions cut 4 bases from V and 4 bases from J, with 11 bases between. The CDR3 runs 13 residues. The germline V gene has CDR1 SGHKS and CDR2 YYEKEE (reference sequence). CDR3 in DNA: TGTGCCAGCAGCCCTCAACAGGGCACTGAAGCTTTCTTT. Its protein product is CASSPQQGTEAFF.

The chain carries TRBV9 and TRBJ2-7; TRBD1 aligns across 9 bases. The CDR3 has 14 residues. Losses at the gene ends were 4 bases for V and 2 bases for J; bases not matched to a gene: 4. Looked up from germline, CDR1 is SGDLS and CDR2 is YYNGEE. The CDR3 sequence: CASSPGDRAYEQYF. The DNA for the CDR3 is TGTGCCAGCAGCCCAGGGGACAGGGCCTACGAGCAGTACTTC.

The chain joins TRBV10-3 to TRBJ2-2; 14 positions agree with TRBD2. This CDR3 has 18 residues. CDR1 is ENHRY, CDR2 SYGVKD, per germline. Unmatched junction bases numbered 7, after V lost 2 bases and J lost 5 bases. CDR3 in amino acids: CAISERGTSGSGTGELFF. CDR3 DNA sequence: TGTGCCATCAGTGAGCGCGGGACTAGCGGGAGCGGAACCGGGGAGCTGTTTTTT.

This clone was found once. The chain employs TRBV5-4 and TRBJ2-3; TRBD1 matches 9 bases. The CDR3 is 15 amino acids. Germline V lookup: CDR1 SGHNT, CDR2 YYREEE (reference sequence). V shed 4 bases, J shed 2 bases, and the junction held 5 bases outside the gene matches. This chain's CDR3 is CASSIGQGYTDTQYF. CDR3 DNA: TGTGCCAGCAGCATAGGACAGGGGTACACAGATACGCAGTATTTT.

V gene TRBV6-1 combines with J gene TRBJ2-7; D not resolved. V lost 2 bases and J lost 0, with 11 bases in between. CDR3 length: 15 residues. Per the germline V gene, CDR1 is MNHNS and CDR2 is SASEGT. The CDR3 spells CASSEMAESSYEQYF. Written as DNA, the CDR3 is TGTGCCAGCAGTGAAATGGCGGAGAGCTCCTACGAGCAGTACTTC.

This rearrangement joins TRBV5-1 to TRBJ1-1, with 7 bases lining up with TRBD1. CDR3 size: 15 residues. The V segment lost 5 bases and the J segment 4 bases; nucleotides outside the gene matches: 11. CDR1 and CDR2 (germline): SGHRS, YFSETQ. CDR3 residues: CASRLRQGTGTEAFF. In nucleotides, the CDR3 is TGCGCCAGCAGACTCAGACAGGGCACCGGCACTGAAGCTTTCTTT.

V is TRBV12-3 or TRBV12-4 and J is TRBJ2-1; maybe TRBD2 (5 bases). The CDR3 is 13 residues long. V lost 8 bases and J 2 bases, leaving 10 bases between the germline ends. CDR3 sequence: CASGKRTYNEQFF. For the CDR3, the DNA is TGTGCCAGCGGAAAGCGGACCTACAATGAGCAGTTCTTC.

The rearrangement joins TRBV5-6 to TRBJ2-2; D is unresolved. From germline, CDR1 is SGHDT and CDR2 YYEEEE. The CDR3 is made up of 15 amino acids. V was pared by 3 bases and J by 5 bases, with 14 bases between. CDR3 in amino acids: CASSSLAGHTGELFF. DNA of the CDR3: TGTGCCAGCAGCTCCCTGGCAGGCCATACCGGGGAGCTGTTTTTT. The complete variable domain, with remaining parts taken from reference TRBV5-6 and TRBJ2-2, reads DAGVTQSPTHLIKTRGQQVTLRCSPKSGHDTVSWYQQALGQGPQFIFQYYEEEERQRGNFPDRFSGHQFPNYSSELNVNALLLGDSALYLCASSSLAGHTGELFFGEGSRLTVL.

The V and J genes are TRBV20-1 and TRBJ2-1; D perhaps matches TRBD2 (6 bases). Germline V CDR1 and CDR2: DFQATT, SNEGSKA (reference sequence). The CDR3 is made up of 11 amino acids. Between the trimmed V and J ends, which lost 3 bases and 6 bases, there was a span of 6 bases. The CDR3: CSARGGNEQFF. In DNA form, the CDR3 reads TGCAGTGCTAGGGGGGGCAATGAGCAGTTCTTC.

In DNA, the CDR3 is TGTGCCAGCAGCGTCCGGACTAGCGGGAGGTCGGATGAGCAGTACTTC. Protein: CASSVRTSGRSDEQYF. The rearrangement uses TRBV7-8 and TRBJ2-7, with TRBD2 matching over 14 bases. The germline V gene encodes CDR1 SGHVS and CDR2 FQNEAQ. This CDR3 has 16 residues. J gave up 7 bases and V 5 bases, and 10 bases lay outside the gene matches.

The chain combines TRBV5-1 with TRBJ2-1, with TRBD2 matching over 8 bases. The CDR3 contains 16 residues. V lost 4 bases and J lost 5; bases outside the gene matches: 11. The germline V gene has CDR1 SGHRS and CDR2 YFSETQ. The CDR3 nucleotides are TGCGCCAGCAGCCTAGGCCTGACTAGCGTAAACAATGAGCAGTTCTTC. Translation gives CASSLGLTSVNNEQFF.

Here the CDR3 reads CASSRVLAGGYEQFF. CDR3 DNA: TGTGCCAGTAGTAGAGTGCTAGCGGGAGGGTATGAGCAGTTCTTC. V gene TRBV19 combines with J gene TRBJ2-1, with 12 bases that match TRBD2. V lost 4 bases to trimming and J lost 8 bases; unmatched junction nucleotides: 6. CDR1 and CDR2 (germline): LNHDA, SQIVND (reference sequence). The length of the CDR3 is 15 residues.

In the case of this clone: At one of its ends the junction is not consistent with the germline gene, which may arise from a read error. The rearrangement uses TRBV6-2 or TRBV6-3 and TRBJ1-5, with 7 bases that match TRBD1. Germline-derived CDR1 and CDR2 are MNHEY and SVGEGT. CDR3 length: 11 residues. CDR3 sequence reads: CASSTGQERTF. DNA for the CDR3: TGTGCCAGCAGTACCGGACAGGAAAGGACTTTT.

The chain employs TRBV24-1 and TRBJ2-5; TRBD2 agrees at 8 bases. With 5 bases clipped from V and 2 bases from J, the junction kept 12 bases outside the gene matches. The germline CDR1 and CDR2 sequences are KGHDR and SFDVKD. This CDR3 spans 17 amino acids. CDR3 amino acids: CATSVPGGSANQETQYF. CDR3 DNA sequence: TGTGCCACCAGTGTACCGGGGGGGTCAGCCAATCAAGAGACCCAGTACTTC.

J is TRBJ1-2 and V is TRBV25-1; TRBD1 aligns across 10 bases. The V and J ends lost 1 base and 0 bases, in that order; junction bases with no gene match: 5. Per germline, CDR1 MGHDK and CDR2 SYGVNS. This CDR3 is 17 amino acids long. The CDR3 nucleotides are TGTGCCAGCAGTGAATGGGGGGACAGGGGCCCTAACTATGGCTACACCTTC. This gives the protein CASSEWGDRGPNYGYTF.